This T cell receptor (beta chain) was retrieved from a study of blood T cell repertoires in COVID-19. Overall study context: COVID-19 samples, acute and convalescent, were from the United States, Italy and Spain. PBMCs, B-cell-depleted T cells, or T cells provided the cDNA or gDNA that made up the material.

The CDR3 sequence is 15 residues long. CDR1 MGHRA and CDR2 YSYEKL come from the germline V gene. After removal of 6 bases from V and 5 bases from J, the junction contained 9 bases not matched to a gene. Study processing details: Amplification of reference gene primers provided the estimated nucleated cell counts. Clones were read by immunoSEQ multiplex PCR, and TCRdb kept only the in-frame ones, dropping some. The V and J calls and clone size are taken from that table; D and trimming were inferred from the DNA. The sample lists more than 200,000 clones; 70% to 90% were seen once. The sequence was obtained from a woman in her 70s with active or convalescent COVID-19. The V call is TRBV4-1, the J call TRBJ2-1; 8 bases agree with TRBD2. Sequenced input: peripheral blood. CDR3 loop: CASRTGLAGNNEQFF. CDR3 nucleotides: TGCGCCAGCAGAACCGGACTAGCCGGAAACAATGAGCAGTTCTTC.